The 7 T cell receptor beta chains below come from one sample, sequenced in a study of memory CD4+ T cells and cytomegalovirus serostatus. Single viable CD3+CD4+CD8-CD45RO+ cells were sorted as the memory CD4+ T cells. Libraries were prepared by immunoSEQ multiplex PCR; TCRdb keeps only in-frame clonotypes and omits some of them. This repertoire shows more than 45,000 clones, about 81% found once; its top ten account for around 1%. Sequences were obtained from memory CD4+ T cells from blood. The receptors come from an adult in good health and CMV-seronegative.

The chain combines TRBV9 with TRBJ1-4, with 7 positions matching TRBD1. Trimming removed 5 bases from V and 7 bases from J; junction bases left unmatched: 11. Germline-derived CDR1 and CDR2 are SGDLS and YYNGEE. The CDR3 spans 15 residues. This chain's CDR3 is CASSHSGGLGEKLFF. The CDR3, as DNA: TGTGCCAGCAGTCATTCAGGGGGTTTGGGTGAAAAACTGTTTTTT.

The chain has TRBV30 and TRBJ2-1; 10 positions match TRBD2. V dropped 3 bases and J dropped 7; count of bases not matched to a gene: 12. Germline CDR1 GTSNPN, CDR2 SVGIG (reference sequence). This CDR3 has 16 amino acids. This CDR3 is CAWSSSGRKGANEQFF. The DNA of the CDR3 is TGTGCCTGGAGCTCTAGCGGGAGAAAAGGTGCTAATGAGCAGTTCTTC. Complete variable domain (other parts from reference TRBV30 and TRBJ2-1): SQTIHQWPATLVQPVGSPLSLECTVEGTSNPNLYWYRQAAGRGLQLLFYSVGIGQISSEVPQNLSASRPQDRQFILSSKKLLLSDSGFYLCAWSSSGRKGANEQFFGPGTRLTVL.

The chain couples TRBV5-4 to TRBJ2-6; 8 positions match TRBD1. V was clipped by 4 bases and J by 2 bases; unmatched bases: 2. Germline V lookup: CDR1 SGHNT, CDR2 YYREEE (reference sequence). This CDR3 comprises 15 residues. In nucleotides, the CDR3 is TGTGCCAGCAGCGGACAGGGAACTGGGGCCAACGTCCTGACTTTC. Translation: CASSGQGTGANVLTF. The variable domain in full, with the rest retrieved from reference TRBV5-4 and TRBJ2-6, is ETGVTQSPTHLIKTRGQQVTLRCSSQSGHNTVSWYQQALGQGPQFIFQYYREEENGRGNFPPRFSGLQFPNYSSELNVNALELDDSALYLCASSGQGTGANVLTFGAGSRLTVL.

The V gene is TRBV30, the J gene TRBJ2-1; 7 bases align to TRBD2. Germline loops: CDR1 GTSNPN, CDR2 SVGIG (reference sequence). The CDR3 loop spans 14 amino acids. The V gene end was trimmed by 5 bases and the J gene end by 0 bases; junction bases not matched to a gene: 4. DNA for the CDR3: TGTGCCTGGGGGGGGGAAAACTCCTACAATGAGCAGTTCTTC. Translated: CAWGGENSYNEQFF. The variable domain in full, with the rest retrieved from reference TRBV30 and TRBJ2-1, is SQTIHQWPATLVQPVGSPLSLECTVEGTSNPNLYWYRQAAGRGLQLLFYSVGIGQISSEVPQNLSASRPQDRQFILSSKKLLLSDSGFYLCAWGGENSYNEQFFGPGTRLTVL.

The gene calls are TRBV2 and TRBJ2-5, with D possibly matching TRBD1 (7 bases). Germline V gene data show CDR1 as SNHLY and CDR2 as FYNNEI. The CDR3 totals 14 residues. V was cut by 2 bases and J by 3 bases, with 10 bases left in between. This CDR3 reads CASSESRGEETQYF. CDR3 coding DNA: TGTGCCAGCAGTGAAAGCAGGGGGGAAGAGACCCAGTACTTC.

The V and J genes are TRBV6-1 and TRBJ1-1; 7 nucleotides match TRBD1. CDR1 MNHNS and CDR2 SASEGT come from the germline V gene. The CDR3 length is 14 residues. Germline trimming cut 2 bases from V and 2 bases from J; bases unmatched to any gene: 2. The CDR3 nucleotides are TGTGCCAGCAGTGAACGGGACAGTAACACTGAAGCTTTCTTT. Its translation is CASSERDSNTEAFF.

V usage is TRBV5-6 and J usage is TRBJ1-2; 9 nucleotides match TRBD1. J lost 3 bases, V lost 5 bases, and 5 bases had no gene match. The V gene's germline CDR1 is SGHDT and CDR2 YYEEEE. The CDR3 has 14 amino acids. CDR3 amino acids: CASRWTGDYYGYTF. The DNA for the CDR3 is TGTGCCAGCAGATGGACAGGGGATTACTATGGCTACACCTTC.